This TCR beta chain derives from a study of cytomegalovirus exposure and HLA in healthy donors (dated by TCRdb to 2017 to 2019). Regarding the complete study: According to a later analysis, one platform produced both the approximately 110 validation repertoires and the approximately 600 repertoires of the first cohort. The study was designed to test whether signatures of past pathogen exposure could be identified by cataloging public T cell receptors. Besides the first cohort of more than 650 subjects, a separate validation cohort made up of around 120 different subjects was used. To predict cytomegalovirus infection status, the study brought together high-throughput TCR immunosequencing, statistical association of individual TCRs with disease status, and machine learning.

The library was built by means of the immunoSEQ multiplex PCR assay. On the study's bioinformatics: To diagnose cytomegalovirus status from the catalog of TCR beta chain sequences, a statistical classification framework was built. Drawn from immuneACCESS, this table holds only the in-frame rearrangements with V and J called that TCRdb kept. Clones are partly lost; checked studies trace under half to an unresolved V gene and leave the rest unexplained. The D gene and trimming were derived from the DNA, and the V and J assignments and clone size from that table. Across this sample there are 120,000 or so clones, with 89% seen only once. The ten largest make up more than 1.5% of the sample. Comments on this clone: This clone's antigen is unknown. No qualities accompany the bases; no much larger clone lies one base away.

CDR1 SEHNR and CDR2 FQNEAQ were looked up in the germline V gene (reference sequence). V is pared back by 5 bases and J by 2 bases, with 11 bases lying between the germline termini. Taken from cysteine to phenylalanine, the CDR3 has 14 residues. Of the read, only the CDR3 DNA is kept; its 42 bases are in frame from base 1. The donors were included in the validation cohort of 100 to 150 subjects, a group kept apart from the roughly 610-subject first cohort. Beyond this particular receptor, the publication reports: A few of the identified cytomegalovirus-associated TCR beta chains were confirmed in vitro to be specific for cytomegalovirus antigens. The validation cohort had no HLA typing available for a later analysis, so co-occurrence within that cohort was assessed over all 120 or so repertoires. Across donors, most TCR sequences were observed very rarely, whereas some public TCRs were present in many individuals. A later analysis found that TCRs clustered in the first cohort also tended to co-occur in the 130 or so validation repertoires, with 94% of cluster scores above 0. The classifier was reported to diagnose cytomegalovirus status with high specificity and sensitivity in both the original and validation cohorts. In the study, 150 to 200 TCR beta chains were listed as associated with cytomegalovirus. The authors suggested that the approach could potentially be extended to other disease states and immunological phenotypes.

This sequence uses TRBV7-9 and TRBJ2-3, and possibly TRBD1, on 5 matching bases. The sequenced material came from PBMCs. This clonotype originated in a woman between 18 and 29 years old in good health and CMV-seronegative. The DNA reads TGTGCCAGCAGCCCGACAGCAGCCACAGATACGCAGTATTTT. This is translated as CASSPTAATDTQYF.